Each of the 28 T cell receptor beta chains below was sequenced from the same sample in a study of T cells after yellow fever vaccination. One entry per CDR3 protein, called by TCRdb with MiXCR from the 5' RACE reads. The sample comprises about 300,000 distinct CDR3 sequences, around 10% of which are singletons, and over 3% rests with the top ten. Sequenced material: CD4+ T cells sorted from PBMCs, taken 5 days after the yellow fever booster vaccination. The origin of the receptors is a man aged 18 to 29 who received the YFV17D yellow fever vaccine.

This clonotype was recorded at least ten times. The chain has TRBV18 and TRBJ1-1; D not certain. The V gene's germline CDR1 is KGHSH and CDR2 LQKENI. This CDR3 is 13 amino acids long. Trimming took 3 bases from V and 8 from J, leaving 13 bases between them. The CDR3 coding sequence is TGTGCCAGCTCACCGCCCGTGCGGAAAGAAGCTTTCTTT. Its translation: CASSPPVRKEAFF.

The sample holds a few counts of this clonotype. The V and J genes are TRBV5-1 and TRBJ1-5, with D uncertain. The CDR3 runs 13 residues. The V and J ends lost 3 bases and 5 bases respectively, with 9 bases between them. Germline CDR1 and CDR2: SGHRS and YFSETQ. Written as DNA, the CDR3 is TGCGCCAGCAGCTCCAATTACGATCAGCCCCAGCATTTT. It is translated as CASSSNYDQPQHF.

The V call is TRBV5-4, the J call TRBJ2-3; maybe TRBD1 (6 bases). CDR1 is SGHNT, CDR2 YYREEE, per germline (reference sequence). Trimming left V 6 bases short and J 1 base short, with 9 bases between. The CDR3 loop spans 13 amino acids. CDR3: CASTSGGTDTQYF. The CDR3 nucleotides are TGTGCCAGCACGTCAGGGGGCACAGATACGCAGTATTTT.

This clonotype has just a few counts. The rearrangement links TRBV20-1 to TRBJ2-3; 7 bases map to TRBD2. V shed 4 bases and J 0 bases; nucleotides not matched to a gene: 19. Germline loops: CDR1 DFQATT, CDR2 SNEGSKA (reference sequence). This CDR3 has 19 amino acids. The DNA of the CDR3 is TGCAGTGCTAAACCACCCTCGGGACTACCACTAGCCAGCACAGATACGCAGTATTTT. Translation gives CSAKPPSGLPLASTDTQYF.

This clonotype was observed a few times. This chain joins TRBV19 and TRBJ2-5; D call uncertain. The V gene's germline CDR1 is LNHDA and CDR2 SQIVND (reference sequence). Trimming took off 1 base at V and 5 bases at J, with 8 bases between the two ends. This CDR3 contains 13 residues. The CDR3 DNA is TGTGCCAGTAGTATAGCGAGAAGGGAGACCCAGTACTTC. Translating it yields CASSIARRETQYF.

This clonotype came up many times. The J gene is TRBJ2-5, the V gene TRBV5-1, with D unresolved. There are 12 residues in the CDR3. The germline CDR1 and CDR2 sequences are SGHRS and YFSETQ. V shed 0 bases and J shed 5 bases, with 5 bases lying between them. The chain's CDR3 is CASSLASETQYF. The CDR3 region has the DNA TGCGCCAGCAGCTTGGCCTCGGAGACCCAGTACTTC.

This clonotype was seen a handful of times. DNA for the CDR3: TGTGCCAGCAGCTTAATTCCGGGGGCAGGCACCGGGGAGCTGTTTTTT. This codes for CASSLIPGAGTGELFF. This chain joins TRBV7-3 and TRBJ2-2; D tentatively reads TRBD1 or TRBD2 (6 bases each). Looked up from germline, CDR1 is SGHTA and CDR2 is FQGTGA. CDR3 size: 16 residues. V was shortened by 1 base and J by 4 bases, with 13 bases between the two germline ends.

On this clonotype itself: A clone one base away is much larger, so this may be a read error. Written as DNA, the CDR3 is TGCGCCAGCAGCTCGGACGGACTGCCCGGGCGGCCCCATCATTTT. Translated: CASSSDGLPGRPHHF. The V gene is TRBV5-1, the J gene TRBJ1-5, with D uncertain. This CDR3 region has 15 residues. Germline V CDR1 and CDR2: SGHRS, YFSETQ. Supplemented by reference TRBV5-1 and TRBJ1-5, the full variable domain reads KAGVTQTPRYLIKTRGQQVTLSCSPISGHRSVSWYQQTPGQGLQFLFEYFSETQRNKGNFPGRFSGRQFSNSRSEMNVSTLELGDSALYLCASSSDGLPGRPHHFGDGTRLSIL.

The genes are TRBV11-2 and TRBJ2-2; TRBD1 aligns across 9 bases. V lost 6 bases to trimming and J lost 4 bases; unmatched junction nucleotides: 9. The CDR3 has 16 amino acids. CDR1 is SGHAT, CDR2 FQNNGV, per germline. The CDR3 DNA reads TGTGCCAGCAGAGCAGTCGGGACAGGGAGCACCGGGGAGCTGTTTTTT. Amino acid sequence: CASRAVGTGSTGELFF.

This clonotype was observed a handful of times. This chain uses TRBV7-2 with TRBJ1-1; a weak D match, TRBD1 (6 bases). CDR1 is SGHTA and CDR2 is FQGNSA in the germline V gene. The CDR3 length is 15 residues. V lost 5 bases, J lost 6 bases, and 19 bases lay in between. In DNA form, the CDR3 reads TGTGCCAGCAGCCAAAGAGGGGGGCGAAGGGCTGAAGCTTTCTTT. Protein product: CASSQRGGRRAEAFF.

This chain joins TRBV1 and TRBJ2-7; the table's D gene call, TRBD1, was not cross checked with the DNA. TRBV1 is a pseudogene segment. CDR3 length: 14 amino acids. For the CDR3, the DNA is TGCACCAGCAGCCCGCACAACAGGGGGTGCGAGCAGTACGTC. Protein: CTSSPHNRGCEQYV.

This clonotype has a count of ten or more. This chain uses TRBV7-9 with TRBJ2-2, with D possibly TRBD2 on 5 matching bases. Trimming shortened V by 1 base and J by 4 bases, and 10 bases separated the two germline ends. The CDR3 contains 15 residues. Germline values: CDR1 SEHNR, CDR2 FQNEAQ (reference sequence). The CDR3 loop reads CASSLGLAATGELFF. As DNA, the CDR3 is TGTGCCAGCAGCTTAGGCCTAGCCGCCACCGGGGAGCTGTTTTTT.

The V call is TRBV20-1, the J call TRBJ2-3; D gene unclear. V was cut by 1 base and J by 6 bases, with 8 bases left in between. Germline lookup yields CDR1 DFQATT and CDR2 SNEGSKA (reference sequence). The CDR3 covers 12 residues. This CDR3 reads CSARGSWDTQYF. The CDR3 nucleotides read TGCAGTGCTAGAGGGTCGTGGGATACGCAGTATTTT.

This chain connects TRBV24-1 to TRBJ2-1; 9 bases align to TRBD1. Germline V CDR1 and CDR2: KGHDR, SFDVKD. V lost 3 bases and J lost 3; bases outside the gene matches: 5. CDR3 length: 16 residues. The CDR3 region is CATSDLTGGIYNEQFF. The CDR3 DNA sequence: TGTGCCACCAGTGATCTGACAGGGGGAATCTACAATGAGCAGTTCTTC.

This clonotype was counted only a few times. This chain connects TRBV27 to TRBJ1-1; D uncertain. Trimming took off 1 base at V and 8 bases at J, with 5 bases between the two ends. Germline CDR1 is MNHEY and CDR2 is SMNVEV (reference sequence). This CDR3 has 11 residues. CDR3 coding DNA: TGTGCCAGCAGTTTATACGGAGAAGCTTTCTTT. This translates into CASSLYGEAFF.

This clonotype was picked up a small number of times. This chain joins TRBV27 and TRBJ2-1; D not resolved. The ends were cut back, 2 bases at V and 2 bases at J, with 10 bases in the middle. Looked up from germline, CDR1 is MNHEY and CDR2 is SMNVEV (reference sequence). The CDR3 is 15 residues long. The CDR3 sequence is CASSLGLGTYNEQFF. CDR3 nucleotide sequence: TGTGCCAGCAGTTTAGGGCTGGGAACCTACAATGAGCAGTTCTTC.

The CDR3 protein is CASSPRTGPEKLFF. In DNA, the CDR3 is TGTGCCAGCAGCCCCCGGACAGGACCAGAAAAACTGTTTTTT. The V call is TRBV11-2, the J call TRBJ1-4; 7 bases fit TRBD1. This CDR3 spans 14 amino acids. Germline V gene data show CDR1 as SGHAT and CDR2 as FQNNGV. The J segment lost 8 bases and the V segment lost 5 bases, leaving 8 bases of the junction unmatched.

This clonotype was recorded a few times. The gene calls are TRBV7-2 and TRBJ2-2, with 7 positions matching TRBD1. J lost 1 base, V lost 5 bases, and 4 bases had no gene match. This CDR3 has 15 amino acids. Germline assignment: CDR1 SGHTA and CDR2 FQGNSA. The CDR3 spells CASSRRTGNTGELFF. CDR3 sequence (DNA): TGTGCCAGCAGCCGTCGGACAGGGAACACCGGGGAGCTGTTTTTT.

The chain uses TRBV5-1 and TRBJ1-5, with D possibly matching TRBD1 (6 bases). The length of the CDR3 is 14 residues. Germline-derived CDR1 and CDR2 are SGHRS and YFSETQ. Trimming shortened V by 0 bases and J by 11 bases, and 15 bases separated the two germline ends. The CDR3 sequence: CASSLGGHLDTQHF. The CDR3 DNA is TGCGCCAGCAGCTTGGGGGGACATCTTGACACCCAGCATTTT.

This clonotype was seen only a few times. The J gene is TRBJ1-1, the V gene TRBV6-6; D gene uncertain. V lost 2 bases and J lost 4, with 11 bases in between. The length of the CDR3 is 14 residues. From germline, CDR1 is MNHNY and CDR2 SVGAGI (reference sequence). The CDR3 loop is CASSYTVSGTEAFF. CDR3 nucleotides: TGTGCCAGCAGTTACACGGTGAGTGGCACTGAAGCTTTCTTT.

The chain joins TRBV6-5 to TRBJ2-1; 9 bases fit TRBD1. The CDR3 is made up of 15 amino acids. J lost 2 bases, V lost 6 bases, and 5 bases had no gene match. Germline values: CDR1 MNHEY, CDR2 SVGAGI. This CDR3 is CASRIRTGAYNEQFF. DNA of the CDR3: TGTGCCAGCAGAATAAGGACAGGGGCCTACAATGAGCAGTTCTTC.

This clonotype appeared many times. V gene TRBV15 combines with J gene TRBJ2-1; weak D call: TRBD1 (5 bases). V dropped 0 bases and J dropped 2 bases, with 11 bases sitting between them. The CDR3 sequence is 16 residues long. CDR1 is LNHNV and CDR2 is YYDKDF in the germline V gene (reference sequence). The CDR3 region is CATSRDPQVTYNEQFF. In DNA form, the CDR3 reads TGTGCCACCAGCAGAGATCCACAGGTGACCTACAATGAGCAGTTCTTC.

The chain couples TRBV7-3 to TRBJ2-1; D is unclear. V was cut by 4 bases and J by 15 bases, with 19 bases left in between. The length of the CDR3 is 13 residues. CDR1 SGHTA and CDR2 FQGTGA come from the germline V gene. In nucleotides, the CDR3 is TGTGCCAGCAGCTCCCCCCGGGCGGAGAGTCTGTTCTTC. Protein: CASSSPRAESLFF.

The rearrangement links TRBV29-1 to TRBJ2-1; D uncertain. The CDR3 is 12 amino acids. V gave up 4 bases and J gave up 3 bases, with 7 bases separating them. CDR1 and CDR2 from the germline V gene are SQVTM and ANQGSEA. CDR3 DNA sequence: TGCAGCGTTGTTGAGGACTACAATGAGCAGTTCTTC. It encodes CSVVEDYNEQFF.

The chain joins TRBV7-2 to TRBJ2-7, with 9 bases identical to TRBD1. Trimming at V came to 1 base and at J to 7 bases, leaving 5 bases not matched to a gene. This CDR3 region has 14 residues. Germline V lookup: CDR1 SGHTA, CDR2 FQGNSA. This chain's CDR3 is CASSLDRGPGEQYV. The CDR3 nucleotides are TGTGCCAGCAGCTTAGACAGGGGGCCGGGGGAGCAGTACGTC.

The rearrangement uses TRBV20-1 and TRBJ1-1; D perhaps matches TRBD1 (6 bases). Per germline, CDR1 DFQATT and CDR2 SNEGSKA (reference sequence). V was clipped by 5 bases and J by 1 base, with 17 bases between them. This CDR3 contains 15 residues. The CDR3 spells CSAAPRSGANTEAFF. DNA for the CDR3: TGCAGTGCTGCCCCTCGTTCAGGGGCGAACACTGAAGCTTTCTTT.

A few counts support this clonotype. The chain joins TRBV5-1 to TRBJ1-1, with TRBD1 matching 7 bases. The CDR3 spans 15 residues. CDR1 is SGHRS, CDR2 YFSETQ, per germline. The ends lost 2 bases at V and 5 bases at J; junction bases unmatched: 9. CDR3 DNA: TGCGCCAGCAGCTTCACTGGACAGGAGAGTACTGAAGCTTTCTTT. Protein: CASSFTGQESTEAFF.

A few counts support this clonotype. This sequence joins TRBV6-2 or TRBV6-3 and TRBJ2-2, with no clear D. The CDR3 runs to 13 residues. The V end was cut by 6 bases, the J end by 5 bases, with 10 bases between. The V gene's germline CDR1 is MNHEY and CDR2 SVGEGT. CDR3 coding DNA: TGTGCCAGCAGCGCGCTACCTACCGGGGAGCTGTTTTTT. Residues: CASSALPTGELFF.